These 17 T cell receptor beta chains share one sample of origin, sequenced in a study of T cell changes during pregnancy in multiple sclerosis. Profiling relied on immunoSEQ multiplex PCR, and the TCRdb table lists in-frame clones only, not all of them. The data contain under 60,000 clones, approximately 92% of them singletons. Sequenced material: CD4+ T cells from peripheral blood mononuclear cells, taken in the third trimester of pregnancy. These receptors were taken from a female donor with multiple sclerosis, enrolled in a pregnancy study.

This chain connects TRBV28 to TRBJ2-2; a weak D match, TRBD1 (5 bases). The V gene's germline CDR1 is MDHEN and CDR2 SYDVKM. The V gene lost 5 bases and the J gene lost 5 bases, with 9 bases spanning the gap. The CDR3 runs to 13 residues. CDR3: CASSASGTGELFF. The CDR3 region has the DNA TGTGCCAGCAGTGCCTCAGGGACCGGGGAGCTGTTTTTT.

This chain links TRBV5-6 with TRBJ2-3, with unresolved D. Deletions cut 0 bases from V and 1 base from J, with 3 bases between. The CDR3 spans 13 residues. From germline, CDR1 is SGHDT and CDR2 YYEEEE. The DNA of the CDR3 is TGTGCCAGCAGCTTGGGCGGCACAGATACGCAGTATTTT. Translating gives CASSLGGTDTQYF.

The J gene is TRBJ1-1, the V gene TRBV7-8; D unresolved. From germline, CDR1 is SGHVS and CDR2 FQNEAQ. This CDR3 has 13 residues. Trimming shortened V by 7 bases and J by 1 base, and 10 bases separated the two germline ends. The CDR3 bases are TGTGCCAGCATAGGAGGGAAGAACACTGAAGCTTTCTTT. It yields the protein CASIGGKNTEAFF.

This clone occurred a few times. V usage is TRBV2 and J usage is TRBJ1-6, with D unclear. The germline V gene encodes CDR1 SNHLY and CDR2 FYNNEI. The V end lost 7 bases, the J end lost 7 bases, and 8 bases lay between the germline ends. The CDR3 spans 12 residues. The CDR3 here is CASTPGNSPLHF. The DNA for the CDR3 is TGTGCCAGCACCCCGGGAAATTCACCCCTCCACTTT.

The rearrangement joins TRBV7-9 to TRBJ2-7; TRBD2 matches 7 bases. With V trimmed by 3 bases and J by 3 bases, 8 bases remained unmatched. CDR3 length: 15 residues. The germline V gene encodes CDR1 SEHNR and CDR2 FQNEAQ (reference sequence). CDR3 nucleotide sequence: TGTGCCAGCAGCTTGGGGGGGGGAAAGGGCTACGAGCAGTACTTC. This translates into CASSLGGGKGYEQYF.

The chain combines TRBV6-4 with TRBJ1-5; D is possibly TRBD1 (6 bases). Germline loops: CDR1 MRHNA, CDR2 SNTAGT. The CDR3 is 13 amino acids. V lost 10 bases and J 7 bases, leaving 17 bases between the germline ends. As DNA, the CDR3 is TGTGCCACCATACAGGGCCTCAACCAGCCCCAGCATTTT. Its protein product is CATIQGLNQPQHF.

The J gene is TRBJ2-7, the V gene TRBV18; no clear D. V shed 4 bases and J shed 6 bases, with 10 bases lying between them. The CDR3 runs to 12 residues. The germline V gene encodes CDR1 KGHSH and CDR2 LQKENI. Here the CDR3 DNA reads TGTGCCAGCTCACTAAGTTCAGGCGAGCAGTACTTC. Translation: CASSLSSGEQYF.

CDR3 protein: CASSFGRTTNEKLFF. For the CDR3, the DNA is TGTGCCAGCAGTTTTGGCAGGACAACTAATGAAAAACTGTTTTTT. The chain joins TRBV27 to TRBJ1-4, with no clear D. The CDR3 is made up of 15 amino acids. Trimming took off 3 bases at V and 0 bases at J, with 8 bases between the two ends. CDR1 is MNHEY and CDR2 is SMNVEV in the germline V gene (reference sequence).

This clone appeared a single time. The CDR3 is CAWSVKGSNYGYTF. As DNA, the CDR3 is TGTGCCTGGAGTGTAAAGGGGTCCAACTATGGCTACACCTTC. The chain recombines TRBV30 with TRBJ1-2, with TRBD1 as a possible D gene (5 bases). Trimming pared 0 bases from V and 2 bases from J, leaving 10 bases between. The CDR3 loop spans 14 amino acids. Germline CDR1 reads GTSNPN; CDR2 reads SVGIG (reference sequence).

The chain couples TRBV30 to TRBJ2-3; 7 bases are shared with TRBD2. V dropped 4 bases and J dropped 6; count of bases not matched to a gene: 7. Germline V lookup: CDR1 GTSNPN, CDR2 SVGIG (reference sequence). The CDR3 extends over 13 amino acids. CDR3 bases: TGTGCCTGGAACCTTGGGGGAGGGGATACGCAGTATTTT. It codes for CAWNLGGGDTQYF.

This sequence joins TRBV7-8 and TRBJ2-7, with 10 bases identical to TRBD2. CDR3 length: 17 residues. V dropped 2 bases and J dropped 7; count of bases not matched to a gene: 14. From germline, CDR1 is SGHVS and CDR2 FQNEAQ. CDR3 sequence reads: CASSLIPSGGETREQYF. The DNA of the CDR3 is TGTGCCAGCAGCTTAATCCCCAGCGGGGGGGAAACTAGGGAGCAGTACTTC.

The chain has TRBV2 and TRBJ1-2; tentatively, D is TRBD1 (5 bases). The germline V gene encodes CDR1 SNHLY and CDR2 FYNNEI. V shed 4 bases and J shed 7 bases, with 13 bases lying between them. The CDR3 spans 13 residues. The CDR3 coding sequence is TGTGCCAGCAGTGTCGGACGGGGGACTGGCTACACCTTC. It is translated as CASSVGRGTGYTF.

The chain joins TRBV7-2 to TRBJ2-7; D might be TRBD1 (5 bases). The CDR3 is 15 residues long. The V gene lost 1 base and the J gene lost 6 bases, with 16 bases spanning the gap. Germline V gene lookup returns CDR1 SGHTA and CDR2 FQGNSA. The CDR3 here is CASSLDFQGTREQYF. In nucleotides, the CDR3 is TGTGCCAGCAGCTTAGATTTTCAGGGTACGCGCGAGCAGTACTTC.

This clone occurred a few times. The rearrangement uses TRBV7-8 and TRBJ2-7; 7 bases line up with TRBD2. This CDR3 has 15 residues. J was trimmed by 3 bases and V by 5 bases; bases with no gene match: 10. From germline, CDR1 is SGHVS and CDR2 FQNEAQ. CDR3 coding DNA: TGTGCCAGCAGCCCTACCGGAGCGGGAATCTACGAGCAGTACTTC. Amino acids: CASSPTGAGIYEQYF.

The rearrangement links TRBV25-1 to TRBJ2-2, with a weak D call TRBD1 (5 bases). CDR3 size: 17 residues. Germline lookup yields CDR1 MGHDK and CDR2 SYGVNS. V lost 0 bases, J lost 4 bases, and 15 bases lay in between. The CDR3 DNA reads TGTGCCAGCAGTGAATATTCAAGGGGCATGGGCACCGGGGAGCTGTTTTTT. Protein product: CASSEYSRGMGTGELFF.

The J gene is TRBJ2-3, the V gene TRBV2; a weak D match, TRBD1 (6 bases). V was shortened by 4 bases and J by 0 bases, with 11 bases between the two germline ends. The CDR3 covers 15 residues. Germline V gene data show CDR1 as SNHLY and CDR2 as FYNNEI. The CDR3 loop reads CASSGRQASTDTQYF. For the CDR3, the DNA is TGTGCCAGCAGTGGGAGACAGGCTAGCACAGATACGCAGTATTTT. Full variable domain (missing parts from reference TRBV2 and TRBJ2-3): EPEVTQTPSHQVTQMGQEVILRCVPISNHLYFYWYRQILGQKVEFLVSFYNNEISEKSEIFDDQFSVERPDGSNFTLKIRSTKLEDSAMYFCASSGRQASTDTQYFGPGTRLTVL.

The J gene is TRBJ2-3, the V gene TRBV15, with 7 nucleotides matching TRBD2. Germline V gene lookup returns CDR1 LNHNV and CDR2 YYDKDF (reference sequence). This CDR3 has 17 amino acids. The V gene end was trimmed by 0 bases and the J gene end by 7 bases; junction bases not matched to a gene: 13. DNA for the CDR3: TGTGCCACCAGCAGAGAGTTAGGGCAGGGAGGGATGCATACGCAGTATTTT. This encodes CATSRELGQGGMHTQYF.